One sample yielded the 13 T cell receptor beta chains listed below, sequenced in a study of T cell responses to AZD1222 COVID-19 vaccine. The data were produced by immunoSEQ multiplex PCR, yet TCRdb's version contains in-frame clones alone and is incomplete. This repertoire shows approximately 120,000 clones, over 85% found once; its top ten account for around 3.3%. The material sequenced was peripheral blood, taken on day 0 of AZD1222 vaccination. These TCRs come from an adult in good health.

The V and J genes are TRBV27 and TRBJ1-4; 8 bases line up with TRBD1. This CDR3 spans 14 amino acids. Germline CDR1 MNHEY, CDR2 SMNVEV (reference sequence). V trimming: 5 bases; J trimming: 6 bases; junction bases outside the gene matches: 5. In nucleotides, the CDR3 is TGTGCCAGCAGTCGGACAGGGATGGATGAAAAACTGTTTTTT. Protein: CASSRTGMDEKLFF.

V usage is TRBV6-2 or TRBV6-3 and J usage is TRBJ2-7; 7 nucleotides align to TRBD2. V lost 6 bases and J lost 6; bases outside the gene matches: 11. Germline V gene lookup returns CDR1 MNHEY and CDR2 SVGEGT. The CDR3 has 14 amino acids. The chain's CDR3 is CASSGGGPWVEQYF. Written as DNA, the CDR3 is TGTGCCAGCAGCGGGGGAGGGCCTTGGGTCGAGCAGTACTTC.

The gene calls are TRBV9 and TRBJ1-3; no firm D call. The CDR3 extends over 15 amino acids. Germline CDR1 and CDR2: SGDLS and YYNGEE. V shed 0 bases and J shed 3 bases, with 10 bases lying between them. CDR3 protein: CASSVDSGGGNTIYF. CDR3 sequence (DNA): TGTGCCAGCAGCGTAGATTCAGGTGGTGGAAACACCATATATTTT.

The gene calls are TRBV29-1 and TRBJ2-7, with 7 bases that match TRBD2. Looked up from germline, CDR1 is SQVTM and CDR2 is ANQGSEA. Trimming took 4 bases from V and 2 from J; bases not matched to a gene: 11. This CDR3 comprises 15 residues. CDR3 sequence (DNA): TGCAGCGTTGTCATTTTGGCGGGAGACCCCTACGAGCAGTACTTC. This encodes CSVVILAGDPYEQYF.

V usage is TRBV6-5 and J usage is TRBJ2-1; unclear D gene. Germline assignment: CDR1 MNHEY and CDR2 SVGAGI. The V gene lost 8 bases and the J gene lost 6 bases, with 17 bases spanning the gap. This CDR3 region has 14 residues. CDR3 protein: CASLTPGMTNEQFF. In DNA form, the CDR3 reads TGTGCCAGCCTAACTCCTGGAATGACCAATGAGCAGTTCTTC.

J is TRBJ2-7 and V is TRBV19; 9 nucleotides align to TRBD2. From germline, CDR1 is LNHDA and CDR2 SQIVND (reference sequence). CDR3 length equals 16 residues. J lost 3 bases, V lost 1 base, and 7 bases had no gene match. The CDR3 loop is CASSIGGLAGSYEQYF. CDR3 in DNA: TGTGCCAGTAGTATAGGAGGCCTAGCGGGAAGCTACGAGCAGTACTTC.

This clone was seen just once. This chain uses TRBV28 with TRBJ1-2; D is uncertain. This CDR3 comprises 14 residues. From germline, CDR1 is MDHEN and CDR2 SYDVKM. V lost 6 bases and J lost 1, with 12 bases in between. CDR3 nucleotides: TGTGCCAGCAGACCCGCCGGTAGTAACTATGGCTACACCTTC. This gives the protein CASRPAGSNYGYTF.

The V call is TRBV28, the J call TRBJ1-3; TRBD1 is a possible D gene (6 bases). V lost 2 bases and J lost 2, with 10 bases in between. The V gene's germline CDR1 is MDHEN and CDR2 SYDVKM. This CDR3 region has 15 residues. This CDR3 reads CASSLVPGAGNTIYF. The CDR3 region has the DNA TGTGCCAGCAGTTTAGTTCCAGGGGCTGGAAACACCATATATTTT.

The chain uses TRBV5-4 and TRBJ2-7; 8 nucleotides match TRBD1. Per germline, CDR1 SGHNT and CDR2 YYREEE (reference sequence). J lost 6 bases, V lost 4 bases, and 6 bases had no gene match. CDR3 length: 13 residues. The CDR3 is CASSPLDRAEQYF. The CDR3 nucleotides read TGTGCCAGCAGCCCGTTGGACAGGGCCGAGCAGTACTTC.

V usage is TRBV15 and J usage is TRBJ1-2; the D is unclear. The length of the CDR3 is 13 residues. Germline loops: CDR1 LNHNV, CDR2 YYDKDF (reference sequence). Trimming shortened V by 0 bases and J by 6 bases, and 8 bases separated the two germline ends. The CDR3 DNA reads TGTGCCACCAGCAGAGACAGGTGGGATGGCTACACCTTC. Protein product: CATSRDRWDGYTF.

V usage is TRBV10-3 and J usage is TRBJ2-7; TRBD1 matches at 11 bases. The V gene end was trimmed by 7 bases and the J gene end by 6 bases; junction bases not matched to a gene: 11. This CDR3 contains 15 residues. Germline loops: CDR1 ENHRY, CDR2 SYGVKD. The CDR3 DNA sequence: TGTGCCATCAAAACCGGGACAGGGGGTGGGAGCGAGCAGTACTTC. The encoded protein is CAIKTGTGGGSEQYF.

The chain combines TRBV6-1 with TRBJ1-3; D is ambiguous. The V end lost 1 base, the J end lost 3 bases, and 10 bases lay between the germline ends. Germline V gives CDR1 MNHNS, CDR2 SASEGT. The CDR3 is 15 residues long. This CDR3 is CASSEGRGIGNTIYF. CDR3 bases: TGTGCCAGCAGTGAAGGGCGGGGAATTGGAAACACCATATATTTT.

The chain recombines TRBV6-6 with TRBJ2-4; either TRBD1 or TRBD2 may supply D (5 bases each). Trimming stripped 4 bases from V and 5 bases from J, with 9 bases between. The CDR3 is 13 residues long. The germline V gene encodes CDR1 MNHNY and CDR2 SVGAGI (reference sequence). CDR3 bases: TGTGCCAGCAGTTGGGACGGACAAAACATTCAGTACTTC. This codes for CASSWDGQNIQYF.